This T cell receptor (beta chain) was identified in a study of cytomegalovirus exposure and HLA in healthy donors. Study-level findings and limits: TCR beta sequences reportedly predicted most subjects' HLA-A and HLA-B alleles accurately. As a later analysis revealed, most CMV-associated TCR beta chains appeared HLA-restricted.

V lost 0 bases to trimming and J lost 12 bases; unmatched junction nucleotides: 8. The V gene's germline CDR1 is SGHDN and CDR2 FVKESK. CDR3 length equals 13 residues. Remarks on this clone: Its antigen is still unknown.

Amplification used 60 Vbeta primers and 13 Jbeta primers. Sequencing was performed with immunoSEQ multiplex PCR; in TCRdb, only in-frame clones are kept and a portion is missing. Its listing shows approximately 80,000 clones. Sequences were obtained from PBMCs. This receptor was taken from a woman aged 25 to 39 in good health and CMV-seronegative. The chain recombines TRBV14 with TRBJ2-7, with 7 bases that match TRBD2. CDR3 DNA sequence: TGTGCCAGCAGCCAAGATCTTGCGGGAGACATGTACTTC. Protein sequence: CASSQDLAGDMYF.